This entry is about one T cell receptor (beta chain). The antigen remains unidentified. This entry is derived from a study of cytomegalovirus exposure and HLA in healthy donors. Across the study: Earlier results showed approximately 120 million unique TCR beta sequences derived from 150 million to 200 million T cells.

Germline CDR1 reads GTSNPN; CDR2 reads SVGIG (reference sequence). The CDR3 covers 14 residues. Trimming removed 0 bases from V and 2 bases from J, with 10 bases in between. Study results and limitations: Earlier results showed most TCR beta V segments being productive about 90% or about 30% of the time. Other equally common chains were less clonally expanded than HLA-associated TCR beta chains, a later analysis showed.

PCR primers comprised 60 Vbeta and 13 Jbeta primers. The protocol was immunoSEQ multiplex PCR, while the TCRdb copy is restricted to in-frame clones and leaves out a portion. The sample consists of under 200,000 clones, roughly 82% of them appearing once. The clonotype was recovered from a man in his fifties in good health and CMV-seropositive. The V call is TRBV30, the J call TRBJ2-5; D call uncertain. Material: PBMCs. This chain's CDR3 is CAWSVFAVQETQYF. CDR3 in DNA: TGTGCCTGGAGTGTATTCGCGGTACAAGAGACCCAGTACTTC.